Listed here is a single T cell receptor beta chain. Its antigen is currently unknown. TCRdb called the 5' RACE reads again in MiXCR, with one record for every CDR3 protein. Here the sample spans about 1.7 million distinct CDR3 sequences, around 29% being singletons. The germline V gene has CDR1 SGHDT and CDR2 YYEEEE. Trimming took 1 base from V and 6 from J, leaving 14 bases between them. This CDR3 has 15 residues. The record originates from a study of identical twins. Findings and caveats of the study: In monozygotic twins, models underestimated the sharing of out-of-frame TCR alpha. Twin pairs' shared out-of-frame alpha sequences were enriched in low generation probability. Within beta out-of-frame sequences, the excess sharing observed between twins was weaker.

What was sequenced was cord blood. The clonotype originates from a newborn girl in good health. The chain carries TRBV5-6 and TRBJ2-1, with D perhaps TRBD1 (6 bases). The CDR3 loop reads CASSLIQGWGNEQFF. In DNA form, the CDR3 reads TGTGCCAGCAGCTTGATACAGGGTTGGGGCAATGAGCAGTTCTTC.